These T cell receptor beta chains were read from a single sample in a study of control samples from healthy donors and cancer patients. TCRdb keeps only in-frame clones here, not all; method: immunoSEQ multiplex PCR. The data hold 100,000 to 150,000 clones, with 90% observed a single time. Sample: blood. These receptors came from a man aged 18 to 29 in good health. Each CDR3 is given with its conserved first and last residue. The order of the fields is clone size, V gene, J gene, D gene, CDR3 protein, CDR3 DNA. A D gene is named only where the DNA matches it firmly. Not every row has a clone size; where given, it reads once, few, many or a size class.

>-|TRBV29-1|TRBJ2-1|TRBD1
CSVEGQGEGNEQFF
TGCAGCGTTGAGGGACAGGGGGAAGGGAATGAGCAGTTCTTC
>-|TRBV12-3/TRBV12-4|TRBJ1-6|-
CASRGLRNSPLHF
TGTGCCAGCAGGGGCCTGCGGAATTCACCCCTCCACTTT
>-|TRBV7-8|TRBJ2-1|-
CASRHESGDSYNEQFF
TGTGCCAGCAGACATGAGAGCGGTGACTCCTACAATGAGCAGTTCTTC
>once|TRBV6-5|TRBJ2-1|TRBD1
CASSYETGEREQFF
TGTGCCAGCAGTTACGAGACAGGGGAGCGTGAGCAGTTCTTC
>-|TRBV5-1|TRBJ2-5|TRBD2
CASSFGLAGRETQYF
TGCGCCAGCAGCTTCGGGCTAGCGGGAAGAGAGACCCAGTACTTC
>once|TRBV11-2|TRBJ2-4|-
CASSLGRNSKNIQYF
TGTGCCAGCAGCTTAGGCCGGAATTCCAAAAACATTCAGTACTTC
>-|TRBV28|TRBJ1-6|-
CASSPLAYNSPLHF
TGTGCCAGCAGTCCCCTGGCCTATAATTCACCCCTCCACTTT
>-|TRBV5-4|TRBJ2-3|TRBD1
CASSLGDRVPDTQYF
TGTGCCAGCAGCTTGGGGGACAGGGTCCCAGATACGCAGTATTTT
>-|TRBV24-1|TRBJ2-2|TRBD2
CATSEVTSGSTGELFF
TGTGCCACCAGTGAGGTGACTAGCGGGAGTACCGGGGAGCTGTTTTTT
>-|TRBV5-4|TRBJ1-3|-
CASSFTGTGNTIYF
TGTGCCAGCAGCTTCACAGGGACTGGAAACACCATATATTTT
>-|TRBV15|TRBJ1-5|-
CATSREGWANQPQHF
TGTGCCACCAGCAGAGAGGGGTGGGCCAATCAGCCCCAGCATTTT
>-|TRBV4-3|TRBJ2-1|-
CASSQDLRQAGGEQFF
TGCGCCAGCAGCCAAGATCTCCGACAGGCTGGAGGTGAGCAGTTCTTC
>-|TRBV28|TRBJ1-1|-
CASSRPGLTEAFF
TGTGCCAGCAGCCGGCCGGGTCTGACTGAAGCTTTCTTT
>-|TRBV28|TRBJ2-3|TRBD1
CASRSSWGDRGHTDTQYF
TGTGCCAGCAGGTCCTCGTGGGGCGACAGGGGGCATACAGATACGCAGTATTTT
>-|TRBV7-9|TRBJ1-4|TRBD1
CASSPGQGANEKLFF
TGTGCCAGCAGCCCAGGACAGGGGGCTAATGAAAAACTGTTTTTT
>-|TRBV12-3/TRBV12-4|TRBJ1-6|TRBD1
CASSPGTDSPLHF
TGTGCCAGCAGCCCCGGGACAGATTCACCCCTCCACTTT
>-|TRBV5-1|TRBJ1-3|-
CASKKDSGNTIYF
TGCGCCAGCAAAAAAGATTCTGGAAACACCATATATTTT
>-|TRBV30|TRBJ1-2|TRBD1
CAWMGQGYWYGYTF
TGTGCCTGGATGGGACAGGGATATTGGTATGGCTACACCTTC
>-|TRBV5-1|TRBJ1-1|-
CASSSGGVNTEAFF
TGCGCCAGCAGCTCCGGGGGTGTGAACACTGAAGCTTTCTTT
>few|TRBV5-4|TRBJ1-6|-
CASSLGAGDSPLHF
TGTGCCAGCAGCTTGGGGGCAGGGGATTCACCCCTCCACTTT
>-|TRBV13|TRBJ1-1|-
CASSLEGRESNTEAFF
TGTGCCAGCAGCTTAGAGGGCAGAGAATCGAACACTGAAGCTTTCTTT
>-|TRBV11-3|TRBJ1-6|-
CASSLAPERNSPLHF
TGTGCCAGCAGCTTAGCTCCAGAAAGGAATTCACCCCTCCACTTT
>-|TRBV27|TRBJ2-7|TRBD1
CASSARGREQYF
TGTGCCAGCAGTGCCAGGGGGCGGGAGCAGTACTTC
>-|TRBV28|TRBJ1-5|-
CASSLLSGMSNQPQHF
TGTGCCAGCAGTTTATTGTCAGGGATGAGCAATCAGCCCCAGCATTTT
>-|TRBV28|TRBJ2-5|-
CASSLRVQETQYF
TGTGCCAGCAGTTTAAGGGTTCAAGAGACCCAGTACTTC